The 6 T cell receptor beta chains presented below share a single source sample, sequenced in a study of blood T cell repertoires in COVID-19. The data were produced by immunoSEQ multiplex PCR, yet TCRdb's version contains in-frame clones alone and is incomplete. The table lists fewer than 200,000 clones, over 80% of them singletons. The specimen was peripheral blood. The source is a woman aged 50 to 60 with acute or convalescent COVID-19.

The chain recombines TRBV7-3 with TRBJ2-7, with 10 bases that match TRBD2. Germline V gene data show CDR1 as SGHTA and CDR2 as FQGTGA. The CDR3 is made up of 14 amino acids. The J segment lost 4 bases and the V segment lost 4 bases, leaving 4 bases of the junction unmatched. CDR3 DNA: TGTGCCAGCAGCTATAGCGGGGGGAGTTACGAGCAGTACTTC. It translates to CASSYSGGSYEQYF. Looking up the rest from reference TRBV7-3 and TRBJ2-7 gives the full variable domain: GAGVSQTPSNKVTEKGKYVELRCDPISGHTALYWYRQSLGQGPEFLIYFQGTGAADDSGLPNDRFFAVRPEGSVSTLKIQRTERGDSAVYLCASSYSGGSYEQYFGPGTRLTVT.

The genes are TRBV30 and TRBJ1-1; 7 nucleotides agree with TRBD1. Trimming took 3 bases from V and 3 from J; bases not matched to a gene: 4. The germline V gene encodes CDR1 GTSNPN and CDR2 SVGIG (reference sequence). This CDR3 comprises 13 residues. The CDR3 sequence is CAWSLDRDTEAFF. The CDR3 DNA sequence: TGTGCCTGGAGCTTAGACAGGGACACTGAAGCTTTCTTT.

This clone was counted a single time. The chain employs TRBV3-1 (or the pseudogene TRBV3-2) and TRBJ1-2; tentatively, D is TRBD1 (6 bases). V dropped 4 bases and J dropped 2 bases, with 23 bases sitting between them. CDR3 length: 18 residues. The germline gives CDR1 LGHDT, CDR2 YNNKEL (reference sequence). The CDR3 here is CASSLLPGRGGLNYGYTF. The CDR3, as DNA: TGTGCCAGCAGCCTCCTACCGGGAAGGGGGGGCTTAAACTATGGCTACACCTTC.

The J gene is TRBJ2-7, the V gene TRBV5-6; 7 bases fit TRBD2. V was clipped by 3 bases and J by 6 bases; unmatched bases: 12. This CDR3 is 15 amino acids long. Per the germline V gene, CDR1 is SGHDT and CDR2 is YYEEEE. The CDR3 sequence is CASSSTGTILGEQYF. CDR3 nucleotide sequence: TGTGCCAGCAGCTCCACCGGGACTATTCTTGGCGAGCAGTACTTC.

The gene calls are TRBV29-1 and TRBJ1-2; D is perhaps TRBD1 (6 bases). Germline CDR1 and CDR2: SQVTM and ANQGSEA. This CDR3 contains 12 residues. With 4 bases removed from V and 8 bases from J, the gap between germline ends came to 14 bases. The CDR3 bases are TGCAGCGTTGTGGAACAGGGATACGGCTACACCTTC. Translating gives CSVVEQGYGYTF. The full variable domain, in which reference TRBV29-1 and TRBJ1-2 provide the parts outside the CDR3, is SAVISQKPSRDICQRGTSLTIQCQVDSQVTMMFWYRQQPGQSLTLIATANQGSEATYESGFVIDKFPISRPNLTFSTLTVSNMSPEDSSIYLCSVVEQGYGYTFGSGTRLTVV.

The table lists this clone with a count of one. The DNA for the CDR3 is TGTGCCAGCAGTACGGGGAAGACCCAGTACTTC. It yields the protein CASSTGKTQYF. The V and J genes are TRBV6-5 and TRBJ2-5, with D perhaps matching TRBD2 (5 bases). The CDR3 extends over 11 amino acids. The germline V gene encodes CDR1 MNHEY and CDR2 SVGAGI. V lost 5 bases, J lost 6 bases, and 7 bases lay in between.